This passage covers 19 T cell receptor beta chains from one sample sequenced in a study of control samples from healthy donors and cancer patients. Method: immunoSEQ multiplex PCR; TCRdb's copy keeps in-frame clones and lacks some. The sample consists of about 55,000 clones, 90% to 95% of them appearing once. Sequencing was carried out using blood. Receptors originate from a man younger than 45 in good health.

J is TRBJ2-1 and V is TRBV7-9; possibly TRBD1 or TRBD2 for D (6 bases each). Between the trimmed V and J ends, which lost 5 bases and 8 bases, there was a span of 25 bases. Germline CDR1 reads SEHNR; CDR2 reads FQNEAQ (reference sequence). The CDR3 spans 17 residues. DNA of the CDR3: TGTGCCAGCAGCATTGGGGTAGGGGGGACCTCTAAGGATGAGCAGTTCTTC. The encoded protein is CASSIGVGGTSKDEQFF.

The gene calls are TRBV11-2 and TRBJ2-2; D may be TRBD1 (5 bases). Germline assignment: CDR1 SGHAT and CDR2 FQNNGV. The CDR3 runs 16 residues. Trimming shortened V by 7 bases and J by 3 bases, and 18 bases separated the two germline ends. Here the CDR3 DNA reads TGTGCCAGCACGCCTACTCTGGACAAATACACCGGGGAGCTGTTTTTT. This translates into CASTPTLDKYTGELFF. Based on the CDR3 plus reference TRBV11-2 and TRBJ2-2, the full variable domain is EAGVAQSPRYKIIEKRQSVAFWCNPISGHATLYWYQQILGQGPKLLIQFQNNGVVDDSQLPKDRFSAERLKGVDSTLKIQPAKLEDSAVYLCASTPTLDKYTGELFFGEGSRLTVL.

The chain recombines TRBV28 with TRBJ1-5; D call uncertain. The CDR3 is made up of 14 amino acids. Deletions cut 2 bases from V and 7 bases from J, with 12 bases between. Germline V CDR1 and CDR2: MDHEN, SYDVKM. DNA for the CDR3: TGTGCCAGCAGTTTAACGAGTTGGGAACAGCCCCAGCATTTT. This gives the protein CASSLTSWEQPQHF.

This CDR3 reads CASRRDASGELFF. The DNA of the CDR3 is TGTGCCAGCAGACGGGACGCATCGGGGGAGCTGTTTTTT. The chain joins TRBV2 to TRBJ2-2; TRBD1 or TRBD2 may be the D gene (5 bases each). CDR1 SNHLY and CDR2 FYNNEI come from the germline V gene. This CDR3 comprises 13 residues. The V gene lost 6 bases and the J gene lost 8 bases, with 13 bases spanning the gap.

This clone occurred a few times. In DNA, the CDR3 is TGTGCCAGCAGCCACAGAGGGGGGCAAGAGACCCAGTACTTC. Translated, it gives CASSHRGGQETQYF. The genes are TRBV3-1 (or the pseudogene TRBV3-2) and TRBJ2-5; D possibly matches TRBD1 or TRBD2 (6 bases each). Germline V gives CDR1 LGHDT, CDR2 YNNKEL (reference sequence). The CDR3 runs to 14 residues. V was cut by 3 bases and J by 2 bases, with 10 bases left in between.

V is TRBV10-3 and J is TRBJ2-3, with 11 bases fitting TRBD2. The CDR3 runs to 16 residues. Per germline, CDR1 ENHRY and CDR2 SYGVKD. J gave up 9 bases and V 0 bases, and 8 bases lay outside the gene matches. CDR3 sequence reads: CAISESGSGRAGTQYF. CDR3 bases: TGTGCCATCAGTGAGTCAGGTAGCGGGAGGGCCGGGACGCAGTATTTT.

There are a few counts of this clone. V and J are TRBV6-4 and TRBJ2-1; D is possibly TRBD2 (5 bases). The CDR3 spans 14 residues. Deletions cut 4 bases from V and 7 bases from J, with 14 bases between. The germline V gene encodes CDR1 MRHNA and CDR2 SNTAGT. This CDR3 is CASSVSAAVNEQFF. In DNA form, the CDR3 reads TGTGCCAGCAGTGTTTCAGCGGCGGTTAATGAGCAGTTCTTC.

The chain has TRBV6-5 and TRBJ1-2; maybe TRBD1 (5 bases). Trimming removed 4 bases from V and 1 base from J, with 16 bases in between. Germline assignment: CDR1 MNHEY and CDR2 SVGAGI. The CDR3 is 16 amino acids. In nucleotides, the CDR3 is TGTGCCAGCAGTTCCAAAGGGGCACCTTTTAACTATGGCTACACCTTC. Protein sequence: CASSSKGAPFNYGYTF.

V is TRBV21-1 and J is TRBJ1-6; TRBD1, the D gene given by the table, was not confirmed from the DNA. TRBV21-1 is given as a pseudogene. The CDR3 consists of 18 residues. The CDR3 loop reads CASSPRRTGVSYNSPLHF. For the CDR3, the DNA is TGTGCCAGCAGCCCCAGACGGACAGGGGTTTCCTATAATTCACCCCTCCACTTT.

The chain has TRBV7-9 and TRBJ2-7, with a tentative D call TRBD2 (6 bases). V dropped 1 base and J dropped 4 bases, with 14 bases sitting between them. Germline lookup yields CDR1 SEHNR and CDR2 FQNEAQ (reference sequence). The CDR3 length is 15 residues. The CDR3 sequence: CASSLDGGAGYEQYF. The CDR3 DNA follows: TGTGCCAGCAGCTTAGATGGAGGGGCTGGTTACGAGCAGTACTTC. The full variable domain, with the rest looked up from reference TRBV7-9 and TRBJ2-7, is DTGVSQNPRHKITKRGQNVTFRCDPISEHNRLYWYRQTLGQGPEFLTYFQNEAQLEKSRLLSDRFSAERPKGSFSTLEIQRTEQGDSAMYLCASSLDGGAGYEQYFGPGTRLTVT.

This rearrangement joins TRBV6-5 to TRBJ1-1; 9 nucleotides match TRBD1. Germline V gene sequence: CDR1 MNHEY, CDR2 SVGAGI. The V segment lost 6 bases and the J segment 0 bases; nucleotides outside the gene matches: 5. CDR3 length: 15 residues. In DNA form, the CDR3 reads TGTGCCAGCAGCTACGGGACAGGGTTGAACACTGAAGCTTTCTTT. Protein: CASSYGTGLNTEAFF.

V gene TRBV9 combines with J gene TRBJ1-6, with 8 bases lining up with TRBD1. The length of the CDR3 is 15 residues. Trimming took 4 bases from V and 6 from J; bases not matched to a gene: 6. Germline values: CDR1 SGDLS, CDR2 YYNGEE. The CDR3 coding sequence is TGTGCCAGCAGCCTTGACAGGGGTCCTAATTCACCCCTCCACTTT. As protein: CASSLDRGPNSPLHF.

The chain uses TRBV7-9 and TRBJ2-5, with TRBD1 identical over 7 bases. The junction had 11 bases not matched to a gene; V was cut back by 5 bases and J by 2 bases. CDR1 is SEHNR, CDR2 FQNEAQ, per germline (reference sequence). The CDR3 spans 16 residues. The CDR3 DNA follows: TGTGCCAGCAGCCGGGCCTGGACAGGAGTACAAGAGACCCAGTACTTC. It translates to CASSRAWTGVQETQYF.

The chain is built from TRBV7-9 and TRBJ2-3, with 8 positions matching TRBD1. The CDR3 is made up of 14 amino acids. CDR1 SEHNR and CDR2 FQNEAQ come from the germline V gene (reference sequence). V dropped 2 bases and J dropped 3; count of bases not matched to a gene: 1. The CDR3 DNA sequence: TGTGCCAGCAGCTTATGGACAGGGACAGATACGCAGTATTTT. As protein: CASSLWTGTDTQYF. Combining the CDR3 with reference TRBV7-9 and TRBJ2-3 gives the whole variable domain DTGVSQNPRHKITKRGQNVTFRCDPISEHNRLYWYRQTLGQGPEFLTYFQNEAQLEKSRLLSDRFSAERPKGSFSTLEIQRTEQGDSAMYLCASSLWTGTDTQYFGPGTRLTVL.

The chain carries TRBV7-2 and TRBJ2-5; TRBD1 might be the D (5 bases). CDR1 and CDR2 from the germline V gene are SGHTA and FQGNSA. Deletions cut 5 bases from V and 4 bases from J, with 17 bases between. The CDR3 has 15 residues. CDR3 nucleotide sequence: TGTGCCAGCAGCCCCTGGGGCCCCGCATCAGAGACCCAGTACTTC. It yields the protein CASSPWGPASETQYF.

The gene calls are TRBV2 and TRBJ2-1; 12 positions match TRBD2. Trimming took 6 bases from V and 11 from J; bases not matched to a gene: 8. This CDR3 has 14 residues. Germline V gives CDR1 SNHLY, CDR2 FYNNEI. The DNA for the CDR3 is TGTGCCAGCAGGGAGACTAGCGGGGGCGGTAAGCAGTTCTTC. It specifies CASRETSGGGKQFF.

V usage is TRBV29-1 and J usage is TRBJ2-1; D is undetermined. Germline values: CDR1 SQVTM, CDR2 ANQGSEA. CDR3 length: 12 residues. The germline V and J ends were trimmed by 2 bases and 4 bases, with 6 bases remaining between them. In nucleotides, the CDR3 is TGCAGCGTTGAATCCAGGTACAATGAGCAGTTCTTC. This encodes CSVESRYNEQFF.

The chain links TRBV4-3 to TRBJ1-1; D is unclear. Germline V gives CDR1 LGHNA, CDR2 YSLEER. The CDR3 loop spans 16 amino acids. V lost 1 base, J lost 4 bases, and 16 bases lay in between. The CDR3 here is CASSQGTWSTATEAFF. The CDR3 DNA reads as TGCGCCAGCAGCCAAGGCACTTGGTCCACGGCCACTGAAGCTTTCTTT.

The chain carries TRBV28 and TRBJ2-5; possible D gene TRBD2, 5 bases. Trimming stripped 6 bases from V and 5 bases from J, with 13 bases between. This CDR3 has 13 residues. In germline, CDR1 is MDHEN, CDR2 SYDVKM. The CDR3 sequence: CASSSRGRETQYF. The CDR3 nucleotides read TGTGCCAGCAGCTCCCGGGGTCGGGAGACCCAGTACTTC.